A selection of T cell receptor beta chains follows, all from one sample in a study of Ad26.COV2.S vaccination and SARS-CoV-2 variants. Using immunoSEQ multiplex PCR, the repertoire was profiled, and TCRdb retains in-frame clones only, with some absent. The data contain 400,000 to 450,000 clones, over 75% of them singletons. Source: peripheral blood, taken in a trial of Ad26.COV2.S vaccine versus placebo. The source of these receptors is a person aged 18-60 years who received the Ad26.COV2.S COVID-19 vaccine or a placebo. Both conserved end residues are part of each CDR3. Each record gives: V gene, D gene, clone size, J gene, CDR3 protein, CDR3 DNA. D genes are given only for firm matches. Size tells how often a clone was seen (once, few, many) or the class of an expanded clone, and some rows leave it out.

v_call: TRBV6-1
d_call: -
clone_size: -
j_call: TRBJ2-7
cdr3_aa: CASSEDGSVYEQYF
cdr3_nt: TGTGCCAGCAGTGAAGACGGGTCGGTCTACGAGCAGTACTTC

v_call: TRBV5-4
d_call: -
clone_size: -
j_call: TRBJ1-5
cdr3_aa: CASSLNRNQPQHF
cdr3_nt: TGTGCCAGCAGCTTGAACCGCAATCAGCCCCAGCATTTT

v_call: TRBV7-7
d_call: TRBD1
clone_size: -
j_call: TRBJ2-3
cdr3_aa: CASTKAGGGGTDTQYF
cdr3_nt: TGTGCCAGCACCAAGGCAGGGGGCGGAGGAACAGATACGCAGTATTTT

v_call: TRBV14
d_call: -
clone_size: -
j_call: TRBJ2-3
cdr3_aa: CASSPRQARDTQYF
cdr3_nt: TGTGCCAGCAGCCCTAGACAGGCCAGGGATACGCAGTATTTT

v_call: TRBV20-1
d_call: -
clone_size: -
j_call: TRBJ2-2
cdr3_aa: CSAKSTGELFF
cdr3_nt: TGCAGTGCTAAGAGTACCGGGGAGCTGTTTTTT

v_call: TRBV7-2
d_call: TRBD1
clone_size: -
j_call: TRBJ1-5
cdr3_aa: CASSLGAGTGNQPQHF
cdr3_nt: TGTGCCAGCAGCTTAGGGGCCGGGACAGGTAATCAGCCCCAGCATTTT

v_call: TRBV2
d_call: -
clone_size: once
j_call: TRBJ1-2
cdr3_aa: CTSSRTALYYGYTF
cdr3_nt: TGTACCAGCAGTCGGACAGCTCTATACTATGGCTACACCTTC

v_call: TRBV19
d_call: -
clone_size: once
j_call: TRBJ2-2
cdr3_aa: CASSIVGGINTGELFF
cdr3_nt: TGTGCCAGTAGTATAGTTGGCGGGATAAACACCGGGGAGCTGTTTTTT

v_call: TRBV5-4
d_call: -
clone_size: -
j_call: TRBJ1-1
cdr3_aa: CASSLADLNTEAFF
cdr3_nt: TGTGCCAGCAGCTTAGCGGACCTGAACACTGAAGCTTTCTTT

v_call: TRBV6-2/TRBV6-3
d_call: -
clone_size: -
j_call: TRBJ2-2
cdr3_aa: CASSYEGTTGELFF
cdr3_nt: TGTGCCAGCAGTTACGAGGGGACCACCGGGGAGCTGTTTTTT

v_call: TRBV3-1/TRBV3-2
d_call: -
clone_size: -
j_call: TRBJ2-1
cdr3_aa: CASSPPTQAPYNEQFF
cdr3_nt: TGTGCCAGCAGCCCCCCGACCCAGGCCCCCTACAATGAGCAGTTCTTC

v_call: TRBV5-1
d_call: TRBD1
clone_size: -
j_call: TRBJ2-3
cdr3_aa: CASSLQGAWADTQYF
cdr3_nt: TGCGCCAGCAGCCTACAGGGGGCTTGGGCAGATACGCAGTATTTT

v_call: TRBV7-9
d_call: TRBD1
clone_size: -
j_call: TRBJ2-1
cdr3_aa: CASSPRPGQGFDEQFF
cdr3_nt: TGTGCCAGCAGCCCACGCCCGGGACAGGGGTTCGATGAGCAGTTCTTC

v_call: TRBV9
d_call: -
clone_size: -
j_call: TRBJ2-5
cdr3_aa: CASSVVGGLETQYF
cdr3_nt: TGTGCCAGCAGCGTAGTTGGGGGTTTAGAGACCCAGTACTTC

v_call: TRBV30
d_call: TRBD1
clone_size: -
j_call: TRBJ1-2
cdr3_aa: CALAQGANYGYTF
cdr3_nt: TGTGCCTTGGCACAGGGGGCTAACTATGGCTACACCTTC

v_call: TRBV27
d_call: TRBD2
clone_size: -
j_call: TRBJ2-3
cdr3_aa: CASSQLTSAGPDTQYF
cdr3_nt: TGTGCCAGCAGTCAATTGACTAGCGCGGGCCCAGATACGCAGTATTTT

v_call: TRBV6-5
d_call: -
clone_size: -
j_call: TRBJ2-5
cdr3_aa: CASTLSGWETQYF
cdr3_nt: TGTGCCAGCACCCTGTCCGGGTGGGAGACCCAGTACTTC

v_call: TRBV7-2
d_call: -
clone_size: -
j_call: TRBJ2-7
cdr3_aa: CASSSGLAYEQYF
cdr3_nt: TGTGCCAGCAGCTCAGGGTTGGCCTACGAGCAGTACTTC